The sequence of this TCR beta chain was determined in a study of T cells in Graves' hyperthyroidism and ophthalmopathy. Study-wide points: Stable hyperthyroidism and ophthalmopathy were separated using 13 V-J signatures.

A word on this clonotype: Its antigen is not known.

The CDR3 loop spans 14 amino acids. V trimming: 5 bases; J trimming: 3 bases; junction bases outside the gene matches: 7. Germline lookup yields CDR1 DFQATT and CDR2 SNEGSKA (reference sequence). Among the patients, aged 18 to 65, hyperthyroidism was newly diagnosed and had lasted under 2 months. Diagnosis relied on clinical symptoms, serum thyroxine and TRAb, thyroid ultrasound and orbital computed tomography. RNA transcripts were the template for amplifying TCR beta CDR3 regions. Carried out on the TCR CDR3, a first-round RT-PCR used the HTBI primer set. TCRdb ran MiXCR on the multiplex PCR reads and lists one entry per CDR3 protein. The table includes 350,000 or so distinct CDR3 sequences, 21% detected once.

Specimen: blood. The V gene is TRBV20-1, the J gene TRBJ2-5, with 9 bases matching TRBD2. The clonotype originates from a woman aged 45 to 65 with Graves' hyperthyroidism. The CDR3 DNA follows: TGCAGTGCTGGGGTTAGCGGGGGTAAAGAGACCCAGTACTTC. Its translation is CSAGVSGGKETQYF.